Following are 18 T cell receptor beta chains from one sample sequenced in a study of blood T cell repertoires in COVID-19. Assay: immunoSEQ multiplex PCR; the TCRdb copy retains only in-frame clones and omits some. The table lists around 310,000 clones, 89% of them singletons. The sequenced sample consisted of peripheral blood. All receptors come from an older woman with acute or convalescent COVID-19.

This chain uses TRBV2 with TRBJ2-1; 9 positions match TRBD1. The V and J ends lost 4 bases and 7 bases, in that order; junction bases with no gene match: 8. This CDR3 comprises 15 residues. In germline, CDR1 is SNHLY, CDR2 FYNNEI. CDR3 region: CASSAQQGAINEQFF. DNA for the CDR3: TGTGCCAGCAGTGCTCAACAGGGGGCGATTAATGAGCAGTTCTTC.

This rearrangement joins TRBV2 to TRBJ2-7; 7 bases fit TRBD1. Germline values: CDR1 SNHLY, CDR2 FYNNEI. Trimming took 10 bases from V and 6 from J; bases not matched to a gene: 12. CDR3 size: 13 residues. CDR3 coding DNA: TGTGCCACCGCAGACAGGGCCAGGACCGAGCAGTACTTC. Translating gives CATADRARTEQYF.

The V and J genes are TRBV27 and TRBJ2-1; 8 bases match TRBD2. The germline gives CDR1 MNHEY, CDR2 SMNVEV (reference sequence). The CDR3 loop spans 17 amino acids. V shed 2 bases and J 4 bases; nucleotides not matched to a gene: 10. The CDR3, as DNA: TGTGCCAGCAGTTTAACTCGGCTAGCGGGTACTTACAATGAGCAGTTCTTC. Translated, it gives CASSLTRLAGTYNEQFF.

CDR3 bases: TGTGCCAGCAGCTTGGGGGGGACAGCGAATCAGCCCCAGCATTTT. Its protein product is CASSLGGTANQPQHF. The rearrangement uses TRBV5-4 and TRBJ1-5; 7 nucleotides agree with TRBD1. This CDR3 is built from 15 residues. Germline V lookup: CDR1 SGHNT, CDR2 YYREEE (reference sequence). The trim removed 0 bases at V and 4 bases at J, leaving 4 bases unmatched.

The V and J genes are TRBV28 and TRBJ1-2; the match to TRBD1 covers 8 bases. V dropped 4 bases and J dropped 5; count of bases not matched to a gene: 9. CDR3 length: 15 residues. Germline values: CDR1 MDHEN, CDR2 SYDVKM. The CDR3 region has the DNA TGTGCCAGCAGTTCTGTCAGGGGGCAACCGTATGGCTACACCTTC. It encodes CASSSVRGQPYGYTF.

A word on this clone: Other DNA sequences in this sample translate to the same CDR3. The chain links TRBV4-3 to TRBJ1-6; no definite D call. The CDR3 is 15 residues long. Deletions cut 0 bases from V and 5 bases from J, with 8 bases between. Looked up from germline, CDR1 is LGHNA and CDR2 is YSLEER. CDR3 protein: CASSQDTGNNSPLHF. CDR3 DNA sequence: TGCGCCAGCAGCCAAGATACGGGAAATAATTCACCCCTCCACTTT.

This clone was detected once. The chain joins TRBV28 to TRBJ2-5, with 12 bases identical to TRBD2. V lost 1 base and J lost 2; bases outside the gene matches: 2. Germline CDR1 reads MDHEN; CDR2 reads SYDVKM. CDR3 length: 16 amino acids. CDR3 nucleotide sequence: TGTGCCAGCAGTTTATTCACTAGCGGGAGGCAAGAGACCCAGTACTTC. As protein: CASSLFTSGRQETQYF.

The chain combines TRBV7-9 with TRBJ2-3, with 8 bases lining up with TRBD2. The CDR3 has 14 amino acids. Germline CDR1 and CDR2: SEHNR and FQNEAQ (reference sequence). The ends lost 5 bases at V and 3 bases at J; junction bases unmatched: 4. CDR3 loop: CASSAGGETDTQYF. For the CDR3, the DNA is TGTGCCAGCAGCGCCGGGGGGGAGACAGATACGCAGTATTTT.

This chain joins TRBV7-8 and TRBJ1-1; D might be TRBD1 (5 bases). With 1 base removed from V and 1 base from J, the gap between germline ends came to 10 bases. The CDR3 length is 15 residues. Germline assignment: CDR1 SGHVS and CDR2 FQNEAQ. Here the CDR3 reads CASSLEGLANTEAFF. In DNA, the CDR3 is TGTGCCAGCAGCTTAGAGGGACTGGCGAACACTGAAGCTTTCTTT.

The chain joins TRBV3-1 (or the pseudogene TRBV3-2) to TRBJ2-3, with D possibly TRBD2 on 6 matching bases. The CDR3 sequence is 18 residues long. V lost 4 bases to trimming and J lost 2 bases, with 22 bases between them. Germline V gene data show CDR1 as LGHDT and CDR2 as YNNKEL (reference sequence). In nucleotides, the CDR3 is TGTGCCAGCAGCCCCCTGGGAGGTCGGGGCCCACACACAGATACGCAGTATTTT. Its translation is CASSPLGGRGPHTDTQYF.

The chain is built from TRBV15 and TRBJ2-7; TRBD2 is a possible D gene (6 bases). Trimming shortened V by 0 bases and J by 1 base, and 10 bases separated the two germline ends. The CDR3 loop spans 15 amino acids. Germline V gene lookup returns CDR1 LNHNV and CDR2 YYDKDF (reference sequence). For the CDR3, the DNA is TGTGCCACCAGCAGAGAGGCTAGCGAGTCCTACGAGCAGTACTTC. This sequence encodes CATSREASESYEQYF.

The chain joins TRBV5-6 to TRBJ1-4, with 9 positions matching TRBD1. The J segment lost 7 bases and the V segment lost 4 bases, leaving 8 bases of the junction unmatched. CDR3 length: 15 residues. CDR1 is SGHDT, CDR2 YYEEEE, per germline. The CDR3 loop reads CASSRLQGAVEKLFF. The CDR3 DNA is TGTGCCAGCAGCCGGCTACAGGGGGCGGTTGAAAAACTGTTTTTT.

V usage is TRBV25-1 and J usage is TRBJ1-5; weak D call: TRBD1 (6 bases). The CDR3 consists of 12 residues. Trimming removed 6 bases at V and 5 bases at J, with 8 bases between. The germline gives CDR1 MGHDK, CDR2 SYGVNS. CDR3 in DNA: TGTGCCAGCAGGACAGGTTATCAGCCCCAGCATTTT. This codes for CASRTGYQPQHF. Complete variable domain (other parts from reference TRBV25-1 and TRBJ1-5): EADIYQTPRYLVIGTGKKITLECSQTMGHDKMYWYQQDPGMELHLIHYSYGVNSTEKGDLSSESTVSRIRTEHFPLTLESARPSHTSQYLCASRTGYQPQHFGDGTRLSIL.

Written as DNA, the CDR3 is TGTGCCAGCAGCTGGGCGGGGGGTGATACGCAGTATTTT. Its protein is CASSWAGGDTQYF. The chain couples TRBV5-4 to TRBJ2-3; 8 nucleotides match TRBD2. Trimming at V came to 3 bases and at J to 6 bases, leaving 3 bases not matched to a gene. CDR3 length equals 13 residues. Germline-derived CDR1 and CDR2 are SGHNT and YYREEE (reference sequence). The entire variable domain, with the rest obtained from reference TRBV5-4 and TRBJ2-3, is as follows: ETGVTQSPTHLIKTRGQQVTLRCSSQSGHNTVSWYQQALGQGPQFIFQYYREEENGRGNFPPRFSGLQFPNYSSELNVNALELDDSALYLCASSWAGGDTQYFGPGTRLTVL.

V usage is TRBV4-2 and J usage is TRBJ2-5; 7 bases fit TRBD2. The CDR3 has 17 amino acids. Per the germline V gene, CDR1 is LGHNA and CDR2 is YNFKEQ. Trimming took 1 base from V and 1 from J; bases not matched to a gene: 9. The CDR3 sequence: CASSQALGGGAQETQYF. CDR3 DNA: TGTGCCAGCAGCCAAGCCCTTGGCGGGGGAGCCCAAGAGACCCAGTACTTC.

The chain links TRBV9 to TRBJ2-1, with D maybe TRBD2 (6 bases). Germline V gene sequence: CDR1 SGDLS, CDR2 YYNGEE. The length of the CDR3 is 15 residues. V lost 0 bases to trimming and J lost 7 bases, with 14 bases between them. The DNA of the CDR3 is TGTGCCAGCAGCGTAGGTTCTAGCGAGTGGAATGAGCAGTTCTTC. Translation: CASSVGSSEWNEQFF. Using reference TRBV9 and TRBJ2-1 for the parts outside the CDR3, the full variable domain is DSGVTQTPKHLITATGQRVTLRCSPRSGDLSVYWYQQSLDQGLQFLIQYYNGEERAKGNILERFSAQQFPDLHSELNLSSLELGDSALYFCASSVGSSEWNEQFFGPGTRLTVL.

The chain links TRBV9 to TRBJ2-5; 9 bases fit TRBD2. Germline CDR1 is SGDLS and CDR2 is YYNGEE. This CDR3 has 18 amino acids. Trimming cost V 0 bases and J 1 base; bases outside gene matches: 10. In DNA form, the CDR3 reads TGTGCCAGCAGCGTAGCACTACCCGGGACTAGCAGCCAAGAGACCCAGTACTTC. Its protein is CASSVALPGTSSQETQYF.

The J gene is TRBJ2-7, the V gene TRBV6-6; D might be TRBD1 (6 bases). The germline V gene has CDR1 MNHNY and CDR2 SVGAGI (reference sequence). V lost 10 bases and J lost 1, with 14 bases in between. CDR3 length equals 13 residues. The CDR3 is CANTRGPSYEQYF. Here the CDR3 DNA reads TGTGCCAACACCAGGGGCCCTTCCTACGAGCAGTACTTC.